This T cell receptor (beta chain) comes out of a study of chemoradiotherapy in HPV16-positive cancers (dated by TCRdb to 2021 to 2024). At the level of the whole study: Using functional T-cell assays on cells from two HPV16-positive patients, the researchers defined candidate HPV-specific T-cell clones and common TCR motifs. The study asked whether T-cell immunity to the HPV oncoproteins E6 and E7 changes during chemoradiotherapy and whether this immunity affects survival. The candidate HPV-specific TCRs and motifs were subsequently tracked in TCR repertoires obtained from 70 to 95 patients with HPV-related cancers. On the study overall, not on this receptor specifically: The survival association was reported for HPV16-positive patients, and the functional definition of HPV-specific T cells was derived from only a couple of HPV16-positive patients. In HPV16-positive patients, expansion of HPV-responsive T cells during chemoradiotherapy was found to be associated with improved recurrence-free survival. Expansion of candidate HPV-specific clones and E7-related TCR motifs was observed in the tumor microenvironment during treatment, whereas no such expansion was observed for non-HPV-specific T cells.

Preparation of the library involved the immunoSEQ multiplex PCR assay. Imported from immuneACCESS, the table was reduced by TCRdb to in-frame sequences with V and J called. These copies leave out some clones; in studies compared against another copy, an unresolved V gene accounts for under half, and the cause of the remainder is not known. Within this sample are around 14,000 clones, with 65% to 80% of them counted one time only. The ten top clones hold over 7.5% of the sample. The CDR3, cysteine through phenylalanine, is 13 amino acids long. Kept here is only the CDR3 DNA, which spans 39 bases and is read in frame from base 1. CDR1 PRHDT and CDR2 FYEKMQ are derived from the germline V gene (reference sequence). V and J lose 0 bases and 4 bases, and a span of 6 bases separates them. Repertoires were sampled repeatedly over the course of chemoradiotherapy so that clonal expansion in the tumor microenvironment could be followed.

Of note for this clone: Its specific antigen is unknown. No base quality information exists; no much larger clone differs at one position.

Here the chain combines TRBV13 and TRBJ1-1; the D gene is unclear. This clonotype originated in a human donor with HPV-associated anogenital cancer. The specimen was taken from a patient who underwent chemoradiotherapy. The nucleotide sequence is given as TGTGCCAGCAGCTTAGGGTCGAGCACTGAAGCTTTCTTT. This translates into CASSLGSSTEAFF.